This paragraph reports one T cell receptor beta chain. Its antigen is still unknown. Within one base of it there is no much larger clone, and no base qualities were kept. The sample comes from a study of T-cell memory formation after mild COVID-19 (dated by TCRdb to the early 2020s). A note on the overall study: TCR sequence clusters from the two donors were largely donor specific. Two young, previously healthy adult volunteers made up the cohort, one male and one female. Longitudinal TCRalpha and TCRbeta repertoire sequencing tracked T-cell clones expanding and contracting after mild COVID-19 in a couple of donors.

Study-wide conclusions, independent of this receptor: Contracting CD4+ clones turned up mainly in the CM and EM memory subsets, whereas EMRA was where CD8+ clones were enriched. Some responding clones were detected in pre-infection memory, which suggested that pre-existing cross-reactive memory T cells had joined the SARS-CoV-2 response. Only a couple of mild cases were covered in the study, and larger cohorts including severe cases with pre-infection samples were considered necessary. SARS-CoV-2 specificity was not confirmed for the second-wave clones peaking on day 37. Clones that contracted from day 15 to 85 showed balanced CD4/CD8 phenotypes, whereas a second wave of clones that expanded from day 15 to 37 leaned towards CD4+.

PBMCs were isolated by Ficoll-Paque density gradient centrifugation. From a lookup of the germline V gene, CDR1 and CDR2 are MGHRA and YSYEKL. V is clipped by 0 bases and J by 4 bases, and the sequence between their germline boundaries is 12 bases long. The CDR3 measures 15 amino acids from cysteine to phenylalanine. Kept here is only the CDR3 DNA, which spans 45 bases and is read in frame from base 1. Sequencer: Illumina NovaSeq 6000. cDNA libraries for TCRalpha and TCRbeta were prepared by 5'RACE using constant-segment primers, with sample barcodes and unique molecular identifiers added. RNA was extracted from every sample with Trizol reagent. Library amplification was performed in two PCR steps, and a second sample barcode and Illumina TruSeq adapters were introduced in the second step. Sequencing of libraries was performed on an Illumina NovaSeq with 2 x 150 bp paired-end reads. Concerning the study's data processing: Demultiplexing of reads and collapsing into UMI-guided consensus sequences were performed with migec v1.2.7. With mixcr v2.1.11, UMI consensuses were aligned to TRA and TRB V and J templates and assembled into clonotypes. Clonotypes were classified as expanded or contracted when called significant by both edgeR and NoisET, with noise models trained on biological replicates. For edgeR calls, the cutoffs were a false discovery rate-adjusted p below 0.01 and a log2 fold-change threshold of 1. As an exploratory analysis of dynamics, PCA with hierarchical clustering was applied to max-normalized trajectories of the 1000 most abundant clonotypes. Separately sequenced CD4+ and CD8+ repertoires were used to assign the CD4 or CD8 phenotype of responding clones. TCRdb handled the public reads itself, with Q25 trimming in fastp and clone calling in MiXCR, and kept productive beta chains. For every CDR3 protein sequence, its rows merge into one entry that carries the most common genes and DNA. The V and J calls were not made by the authors but by TCRdb's processing. The sample contains hundreds of thousands of distinct CDR3 sequences, approximately 15% of them found a single time. Roughly 22% of the sample lies in the top ten.

Sample: PBMCs or a T cell subset sorted from them (not recorded which). This TCR was sampled from a man in his late teens or twenties who had mild COVID-19 (a few samples of this study predate the infection). The sample titles of this study are shuffled in the database, so cell type and time point are left out; the donor was told from shared clones. The receptor chain draws on TRBV4-1 and TRBJ1-1; a tentative D match to TRBD1 spans 6 bases. The CDR3 region: CASSQETGLGTEAFF. DNA sequence: TGCGCCAGCAGCCAAGAGACAGGTCTGGGCACTGAAGCTTTCTTT.